A selection of T cell receptor beta chains follows, all from one sample in a study of CD4 and CD8 cells across lung adenocarcinoma regions. A single record per CDR3 protein comes from TCRdb applying MiXCR to the PCR reads. This sample has approximately 12,000 distinct CDR3 sequences, with approximately 56% found just once. The sequencing input was CD8+ T cells from the margin of a lung tumor. These receptor sequences come from a female donor with lung adenocarcinoma. The CD4 and CD8 labels of this study may be unreliable. Both conserved end residues are part of each CDR3. Fields, in order: clone size, V gene, J gene, D gene, CDR3 protein, CDR3 DNA. A D gene is named only where the DNA matches it firmly. Part of the rows lack a size; the others show once, few, many or a class for expanded clones.

.	TRBV6-1	TRBJ2-2	.	CASSTQAGSRPGELFF	TGTGCCAGCAGTACCCAAGCTGGGTCGCGTCCCGGGGAGCTGTTTTTT
medium-sized	TRBV6-1	TRBJ1-2	.	CATKRGRRSDGYTF	TGTGCCACCAAAAGAGGCCGTAGGTCGGATGGCTACACCTTC
many	TRBV30	TRBJ1-3	.	CAWSVPIWGIGNTIYF	TGTGCCTGGAGTGTACCAATCTGGGGAATTGGAAACACCATATATTTT
.	TRBV6-1	TRBJ2-1	TRBD2	CASTLADTYNEQFF	TGTGCCAGTACTCTAGCGGACACCTACAATGAGCAGTTCTTC
few	TRBV6-1	TRBJ2-5	.	CASSGGGAETQYF	TGTGCCAGCAGTGGAGGGGGTGCAGAGACCCAGTACTTC
large	TRBV7-2	TRBJ2-3	.	CASSSGPGGPRDTQYF	TGTGCCAGCAGCTCTGGACCCGGGGGGCCGAGAGATACGCAGTATTTT
once	TRBV25-1	TRBJ1-4	.	CASSELDLGEKLFF	TGTGCCAGCAGTGAATTAGACCTAGGTGAAAAACTGTTTTTT
once	TRBV7-6	TRBJ2-1	.	CASSLAAVVGEQFF	TGTGCCAGCAGCTTAGCGGCGGTGGTCGGAGAGCAGTTCTTC
.	TRBV6-5	TRBJ2-3	.	CASSYSWLALPDTQYF	TGTGCCAGCAGTTACAGCTGGCTAGCGCTCCCAGATACGCAGTATTTT
.	TRBV4-2	TRBJ2-5	TRBD2	CAGSGGLDNKTQYF	TGTGCGGGGAGCGGGGGACTAGACAATAAGACCCAGTACTTC
.	TRBV6-1	TRBJ2-1	.	CASSDVLTGEQFF	TGTGCCAGCAGTGACGTGTTAACGGGAGAGCAGTTCTTC
many	TRBV20-1	TRBJ2-2	TRBD2	CSARILAGGTELFF	TGCAGTGCTCGCATACTAGCGGGGGGGACTGAGCTGTTTTTT
few	TRBV30	TRBJ2-5	TRBD1	CAWSGTGGWKTQYF	TGTGCCTGGAGTGGCACAGGGGGCTGGAAGACCCAGTACTTC
.	TRBV5-1	TRBJ2-5	TRBD1	CARGLGGRDQDTQYF	TGCGCCAGGGGCTTAGGGGGCCGTGACCAAGATACCCAGTATTTC
medium-sized	TRBV10-2	TRBJ1-1	.	CASRIGQNTEAFF	TGCGCCAGCAGAATCGGACAGAACACTGAAGCTTTCTTT
.	TRBV6-2/TRBV6-3	TRBJ2-2	TRBD1	CASRGQGVGELFF	TGTGCCAGCAGGGGACAGGGGGTCGGGGAGCTGTTTTTT
.	TRBV6-5	TRBJ2-7	.	CASSYSTQASAYEQYF	TGTGCCAGCAGTTACTCGACACAGGCCAGCGCTTACGAGCAGTACTTC
.	TRBV27	TRBJ2-3	.	CASSAARGQDTQYF	TGTGCCAGCAGCGCAGCTAGAGGGCAAGATACGCAGTACTTT
once	TRBV6-1	TRBJ1-2	.	CASKGRERSNGYTF	TGTGCCAGCAAGGGAAGAGAGCGATCTAATGGCTACACCTTC
.	TRBV6-1	TRBJ2-3	.	CACSPTGLRAKNMQYF	TGTGCGTGCAGTCCTACGGGGCTGCGAGCCAAAAACATGCAGTATTTT
.	TRBV27	TRBJ2-3	.	CASGEQDQETQYF	TGTGCCAGCGGAGAACAGGACCAAGAGACGCAGTATTTT
.	TRBV4-1	TRBJ2-7	TRBD1	CASSLDRDQYEQYF	TGCGCCAGCAGCCTAGACAGGGACCAGTACGAGCAGTACTTC